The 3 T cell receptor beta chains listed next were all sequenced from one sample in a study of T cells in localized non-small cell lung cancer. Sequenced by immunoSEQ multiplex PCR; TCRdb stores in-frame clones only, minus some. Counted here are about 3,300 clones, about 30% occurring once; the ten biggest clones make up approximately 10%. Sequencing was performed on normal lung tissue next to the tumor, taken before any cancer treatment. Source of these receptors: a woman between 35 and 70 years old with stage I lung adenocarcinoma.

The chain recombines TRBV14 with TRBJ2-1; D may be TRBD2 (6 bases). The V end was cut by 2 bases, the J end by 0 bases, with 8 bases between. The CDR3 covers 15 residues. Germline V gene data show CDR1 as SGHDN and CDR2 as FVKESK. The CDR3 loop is CASSQYGSSYNEQFF. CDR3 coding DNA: TGTGCCAGCAGCCAATACGGGAGCTCCTACAATGAGCAGTTCTTC.

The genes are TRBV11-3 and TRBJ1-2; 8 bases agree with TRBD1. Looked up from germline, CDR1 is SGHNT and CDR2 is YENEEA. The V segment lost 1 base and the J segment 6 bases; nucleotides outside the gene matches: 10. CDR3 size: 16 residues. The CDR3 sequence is CASSLVPDRVTDGYTF. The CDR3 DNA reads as TGTGCCAGCAGCTTAGTCCCGGACAGGGTAACGGATGGCTACACCTTC.

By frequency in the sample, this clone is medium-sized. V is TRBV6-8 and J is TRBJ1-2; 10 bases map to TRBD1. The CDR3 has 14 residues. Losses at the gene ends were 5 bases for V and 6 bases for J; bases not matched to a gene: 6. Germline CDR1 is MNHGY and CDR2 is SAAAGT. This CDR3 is CASSRRQGADGYTF. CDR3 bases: TGTGCCAGCAGTAGACGACAGGGGGCAGATGGCTACACCTTC.